The 6 T cell receptor beta chains listed next were all sequenced from one sample in a study of blood T cell repertoires in COVID-19. The data were produced by immunoSEQ multiplex PCR, yet TCRdb's version contains in-frame clones alone and is incomplete. The table lists some 170,000 clones, 70% to 85% of them singletons. The sample consisted of PBMCs or T cells enriched from blood (not recorded which). These receptors all stem from a man aged 50-60 years who had recovered from COVID-19.

The CDR3 DNA reads as TGTGCCAGTAGTCTAGGGACAGGCTCTCCTGGGGCCAACGTCCTGACTTTC. Its translation: CASSLGTGSPGANVLTF. The chain has TRBV19 and TRBJ2-6, with 8 bases that match TRBD1. J gave up 2 bases and V 5 bases, and 8 bases lay outside the gene matches. This CDR3 is built from 17 residues. Germline-derived CDR1 and CDR2 are LNHDA and SQIVND (reference sequence).

The rearrangement joins TRBV2 to TRBJ2-2; tentatively, D is TRBD1 (6 bases). This CDR3 region has 15 residues. Germline loops: CDR1 SNHLY, CDR2 FYNNEI. V gave up 0 bases and J gave up 5 bases, with 10 bases separating them. The CDR3 sequence: CASSEAPTGTGELFF. CDR3 bases: TGTGCCAGCAGTGAAGCGCCCACAGGGACCGGGGAGCTGTTTTTT.

The chain joins TRBV19 to TRBJ2-3; D might be TRBD1 (6 bases). Deletions cut 2 bases from V and 1 base from J, with 13 bases between. The CDR3 runs 16 residues. In germline, CDR1 is LNHDA, CDR2 SQIVND (reference sequence). The DNA for the CDR3 is TGTGCCAGTAGTATAATGGTCGCAGGGGGCACAGATACGCAGTATTTT. Amino acid sequence: CASSIMVAGGTDTQYF.

CDR3 nucleotides: TGCGCCAGCAGCCAAGGAGGTGGGACTACGAACTACGAGCAGTACTTC. This sequence encodes CASSQGGGTTNYEQYF. The rearrangement links TRBV4-1 to TRBJ2-7, with 7 bases aligning to TRBD2. The CDR3 is 16 amino acids. CDR1 is MGHRA, CDR2 YSYEKL, per germline. The junction had 9 bases not matched to a gene; V was cut back by 1 base and J by 3 bases.

J is TRBJ2-1 and V is TRBV3-1 (or the pseudogene TRBV3-2); 11 positions agree with TRBD2. Germline CDR1 LGHDT, CDR2 YNNKEL (reference sequence). V lost 0 bases and J lost 2; bases outside the gene matches: 12. The CDR3 has 20 residues. The CDR3 nucleotides read TGTGCCAGCAGCCAAGATCGTCCGATCGCTAGCGGGGGGCCCTACAATGAGCAGTTCTTC. It specifies CASSQDRPIASGGPYNEQFF.

This clone was picked up one time. This chain joins TRBV6-5 and TRBJ1-1; D might be TRBD1 (5 bases). The germline gives CDR1 MNHEY, CDR2 SVGAGI. This CDR3 comprises 15 residues. Trimming shortened V by 0 bases and J by 4 bases, and 12 bases separated the two germline ends. The CDR3 DNA is TGTGCCAGCAGTTACTCGGGGGGACGGGGCACTGAAGCTTTCTTT. Its translation is CASSYSGGRGTEAFF.